Listed here are 20 T cell receptor beta chains from one sample, sequenced in a study of shared clonotypes between healthy human individuals. Sequencing was performed with immunoSEQ multiplex PCR; in TCRdb, only in-frame clones are kept and a portion is missing. Of approximately 530,000 clones in the sample, almost 97% were seen once. The sequencing sample was made of naive CD4+ T cells sorted from blood. Subset specified: CD45RA+ positively selected. These receptors came from a woman aged 25 to 39 in good health.

This rearrangement joins TRBV28 to TRBJ1-5; D uncertain. Germline loops: CDR1 MDHEN, CDR2 SYDVKM. The length of the CDR3 is 14 residues. Trimming removed 6 bases from V and 3 bases from J, with 12 bases in between. CDR3 loop: CASSPGNFNQPQHF. CDR3 bases: TGTGCCAGCAGCCCAGGCAACTTCAATCAGCCCCAGCATTTT.

This chain joins TRBV30 and TRBJ2-1; D is possibly TRBD2 (6 bases). CDR3 length: 12 residues. Germline V gene lookup returns CDR1 GTSNPN and CDR2 SVGIG (reference sequence). V lost 7 bases, J lost 8 bases, and 15 bases lay in between. In DNA, the CDR3 is TGTGCCTCCAGGGAGGTACTGCATGAGCAGTTCTTC. This encodes CASREVLHEQFF.

The chain joins TRBV2 to TRBJ2-7, with 8 bases that match TRBD1. V trimming: 7 bases; J trimming: 4 bases; junction bases outside the gene matches: 6. The CDR3 runs 13 residues. Germline-derived CDR1 and CDR2 are SNHLY and FYNNEI. CDR3 DNA: TGTGCCAGCAAGCAACAGGGGGGATACGAGCAGTACTTC. As protein: CASKQQGGYEQYF. Complete variable domain (other parts from reference TRBV2 and TRBJ2-7): EPEVTQTPSHQVTQMGQEVILRCVPISNHLYFYWYRQILGQKVEFLVSFYNNEISEKSEIFDDQFSVERPDGSNFTLKIRSTKLEDSAMYFCASKQQGGYEQYFGPGTRLTVT.

The rearrangement uses TRBV29-1 and TRBJ1-1; D possibly corresponds to TRBD1 (5 bases). Germline loops: CDR1 SQVTM, CDR2 ANQGSEA. V lost 0 bases to trimming and J lost 8 bases, with 16 bases between them. The CDR3 has 14 residues. This CDR3 reads CSVEDGGGAGEAFF. DNA for the CDR3: TGCAGCGTTGAAGATGGAGGAGGGGCGGGCGAAGCTTTCTTT.

This clone was picked up one time. The chain couples TRBV18 to TRBJ2-2; D call uncertain. Looked up from germline, CDR1 is KGHSH and CDR2 is LQKENI. The CDR3 sequence is 15 residues long. V was clipped by 2 bases and J by 2 bases, with 9 bases between them. The CDR3 DNA is TGTGCCAGCTCACCAATCAAGGGTAACACCGGGGAGCTGTTTTTT. Encoded protein: CASSPIKGNTGELFF.

The chain links TRBV7-9 to TRBJ2-7, with no clear D. Germline CDR1 reads SEHNR; CDR2 reads FQNEAQ (reference sequence). The CDR3 is made up of 13 amino acids. V was trimmed by 5 bases and J by 3 bases, leaving 11 bases between them. The CDR3 protein is CASSAVSGYEQYF. The CDR3 DNA reads TGTGCCAGCAGCGCCGTTTCAGGCTACGAGCAGTACTTC.

This rearrangement joins TRBV4-1 to TRBJ2-2, with TRBD2 matching 7 bases. This CDR3 spans 15 amino acids. Germline trimming cut 0 bases from V and 6 bases from J; bases unmatched to any gene: 4. Germline CDR1 MGHRA, CDR2 YSYEKL. The CDR3 sequence is CASSQDGLVAGELFF. The CDR3 DNA sequence: TGCGCCAGCAGCCAAGACGGACTAGTCGCCGGGGAGCTGTTTTTT.

This chain uses TRBV5-1 with TRBJ2-7; weak D call: TRBD1 (6 bases). V lost 4 bases and J lost 2, with 19 bases in between. Germline CDR1 reads SGHRS; CDR2 reads YFSETQ. CDR3 length: 16 amino acids. DNA for the CDR3: TGCGCCAGCAGCGCCTCACAGGGAGTAAGCCCCTACGAGCAGTACTTC. It translates to CASSASQGVSPYEQYF.

The V and J genes are TRBV5-1 and TRBJ1-2, with D possibly matching TRBD1 (5 bases). V was trimmed by 4 bases and J by 4 bases, leaving 17 bases between them. The germline V gene encodes CDR1 SGHRS and CDR2 YFSETQ. The CDR3 length is 15 residues. This chain's CDR3 is CASSPQGGNSYGYTF. The DNA for the CDR3 is TGCGCCAGCAGCCCCCAGGGAGGGAATTCCTATGGCTACACCTTC.

The CDR3 bases are TGTGCCAGCAGCCCAAAACTAGCGGGAGAGTCTTACAATGAGCAGTTCTTC. This translates into CASSPKLAGESYNEQFF. The gene calls are TRBV7-6 and TRBJ2-1; 11 positions match TRBD2. The ends lost 5 bases at V and 4 bases at J; junction bases unmatched: 10. The CDR3 loop spans 17 amino acids. CDR1 and CDR2 from the germline V gene are SGHVS and FNYEAQ.

This rearrangement joins TRBV15 to TRBJ2-2, with 7 bases aligning to TRBD1. V dropped 1 base and J dropped 2; count of bases not matched to a gene: 7. The CDR3 is 17 residues long. The germline gives CDR1 LNHNV, CDR2 YYDKDF (reference sequence). DNA of the CDR3: TGTGCCACCAGCAGAGCCAAGGGACAGATCAACACCGGGGAGCTGTTTTTT. This sequence encodes CATSRAKGQINTGELFF.

CDR3 in amino acids: CASSFRRRRANYGYTF. The CDR3, as DNA: TGTGCCAGCAGTTTCCGCCGACGGAGAGCTAACTATGGCTACACCTTC. This chain links TRBV28 with TRBJ1-2, with no clear D. CDR1 and CDR2 from the germline V gene are MDHEN and SYDVKM. The CDR3 is 16 residues long. V lost 3 bases, J lost 0 bases, and 14 bases lay in between.

The J gene is TRBJ2-7, the V gene TRBV4-2; D ambiguous. Between the trimmed V and J ends, which lost 5 bases and 2 bases, there was a span of 16 bases. This CDR3 contains 15 residues. Germline V lookup: CDR1 LGHNA, CDR2 YNFKEQ. CDR3 region: CASSSKKDKAYEQYF. The CDR3 nucleotides read TGTGCCAGCAGCTCGAAAAAAGACAAGGCCTACGAGCAGTACTTC.

This chain uses TRBV7-3 with TRBJ1-5; TRBD1 matches 8 bases. V shed 1 base and J 1 base; nucleotides not matched to a gene: 6. CDR3 length equals 17 residues. Per germline, CDR1 SGHTA and CDR2 FQGTGA. CDR3 DNA sequence: TGTGCCAGCAGCTTAATTGGACAGGGAGGGAGCAATCAGCCCCAGCATTTT. This codes for CASSLIGQGGSNQPQHF.

This chain uses TRBV13 with TRBJ2-7; 9 bases agree with TRBD1. J was trimmed by 6 bases and V by 2 bases; bases with no gene match: 8. The CDR3 extends over 15 amino acids. The germline V gene encodes CDR1 PRHDT and CDR2 FYEKMQ (reference sequence). CDR3 DNA sequence: TGTGCCAGCAGCTTACCGGGGACAGGGTCGCTCGAGCAGTACTTC. As protein: CASSLPGTGSLEQYF.

V gene TRBV4-1 combines with J gene TRBJ1-6, with 7 bases lining up with TRBD1. V shed 4 bases and J 7 bases; nucleotides not matched to a gene: 7. CDR1 and CDR2 (germline): MGHRA, YSYEKL. There are 15 residues in the CDR3. The CDR3 protein is CASSPRGAVNSPLHF. The CDR3 coding sequence is TGCGCCAGCAGCCCCAGGGGGGCTGTCAATTCACCCCTCCACTTT.

The chain couples TRBV5-6 to TRBJ2-1; 7 bases map to TRBD2. V was pared by 0 bases and J by 0 bases, with 0 bases of the junction left unmatched. Germline V gene lookup returns CDR1 SGHDT and CDR2 YYEEEE. The CDR3 has 15 amino acids. CDR3 sequence: CASSLGTSSYNEQFF. DNA for the CDR3: TGTGCCAGCAGCTTGGGGACTAGCTCCTACAATGAGCAGTTCTTC.

This sequence joins TRBV19 and TRBJ2-4; tentatively, D is TRBD2 (5 bases). The CDR3 is 16 amino acids. The ends were cut back, 7 bases at V and 1 base at J, with 17 bases in the middle. The V gene's germline CDR1 is LNHDA and CDR2 SQIVND (reference sequence). CDR3 in amino acids: CASNTDPRGAKNIQYF. The CDR3 DNA is TGTGCCAGTAATACGGACCCCCGCGGGGCCAAAAACATTCAGTACTTC.

This clone showed up just a few times. This CDR3 is also generated by other DNA sequences in the sample. V gene TRBV9 combines with J gene TRBJ1-1; D is unclear. The V and J ends lost 0 bases and 0 bases respectively, with 3 bases between them. The CDR3 contains 13 residues. Germline V gene data show CDR1 as SGDLS and CDR2 as YYNGEE. In nucleotides, the CDR3 is TGTGCCAGCAGCGTAGCTGTGAACACTGAAGCTTTCTTT. Translation: CASSVAVNTEAFF.

The J gene is TRBJ2-3, the V gene TRBV18, with 15 bases matching TRBD2. The germline gives CDR1 KGHSH, CDR2 LQKENI. Losses at the gene ends were 6 bases for V and 7 bases for J; bases not matched to a gene: 11. This CDR3 spans 17 amino acids. The DNA for the CDR3 is TGTGCCAGCTCCCGCGGACTAGCGGGAGGGGGGCCCCATACGCAGTATTTT. Translation: CASSRGLAGGGPHTQYF.